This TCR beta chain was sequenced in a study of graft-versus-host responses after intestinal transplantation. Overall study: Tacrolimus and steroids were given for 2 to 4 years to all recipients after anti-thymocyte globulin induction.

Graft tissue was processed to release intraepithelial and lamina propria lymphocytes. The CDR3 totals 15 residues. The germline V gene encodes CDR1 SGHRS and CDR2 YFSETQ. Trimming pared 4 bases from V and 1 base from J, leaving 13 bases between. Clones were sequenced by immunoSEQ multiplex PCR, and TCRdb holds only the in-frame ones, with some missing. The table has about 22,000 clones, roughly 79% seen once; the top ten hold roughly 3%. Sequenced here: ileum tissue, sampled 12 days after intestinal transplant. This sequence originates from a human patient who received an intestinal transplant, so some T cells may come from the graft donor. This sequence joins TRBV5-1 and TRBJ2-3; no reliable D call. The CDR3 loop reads CASSTEHIRTDTQYF. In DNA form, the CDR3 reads TGCGCCAGCAGCACAGAGCATATCCGCACAGATACGCAGTATTTT. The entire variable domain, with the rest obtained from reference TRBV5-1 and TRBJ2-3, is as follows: KAGVTQTPRYLIKTRGQQVTLSCSPISGHRSVSWYQQTPGQGLQFLFEYFSETQRNKGNFPGRFSGRQFSNSRSEMNVSTLELGDSALYLCASSTEHIRTDTQYFGPGTRLTVL.